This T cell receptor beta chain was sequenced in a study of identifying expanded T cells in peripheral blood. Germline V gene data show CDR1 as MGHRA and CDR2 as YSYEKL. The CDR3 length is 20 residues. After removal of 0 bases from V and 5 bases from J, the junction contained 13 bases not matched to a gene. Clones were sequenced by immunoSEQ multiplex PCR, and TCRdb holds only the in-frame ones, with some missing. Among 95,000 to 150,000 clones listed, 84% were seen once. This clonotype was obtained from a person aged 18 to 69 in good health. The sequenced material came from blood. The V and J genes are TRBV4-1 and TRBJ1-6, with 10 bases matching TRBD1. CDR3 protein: CASSQDDRGPREGHNSPLHF. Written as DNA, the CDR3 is TGCGCCAGCAGCCAAGATGACAGGGGGCCCAGGGAAGGCCATAATTCACCCCTCCACTTT.